These T cell receptor beta chains were read from a single sample in a study of blood T cell repertoires in COVID-19. Assay: immunoSEQ multiplex PCR; the TCRdb copy retains only in-frame clones and omits some. Here the sample spans roughly 500,000 clones, 70% to 90% being singletons. The specimen sequenced was PBMCs or T cells enriched from blood (not recorded which). All receptors derive from a woman aged 55-69 years who had recovered from COVID-19. Each CDR3 is given with its conserved first and last residue. Some rows have no size entry. The others give once, few or many, or a class for an expanded clone.

clone_size	v_call	cdr3_aa
.	TRBV11-2	CASSLDHFPTGELFF
.	TRBV3-1/TRBV3-2	CASSRRDRSSYGYTF
.	TRBV5-4	CASSTTGIETQYF
.	TRBV29-1	CSVLIAGGPADTQYF
.	TRBV29-1	CSVGDSGDYGYTF
.	TRBV4-1	CASSQGLAGGPRNIQYF
.	TRBV5-6	CASSFNRGANTEAFF
.	TRBV20-1	CSASRGGERAQYF
.	TRBV2	CASHRTRGEQYF
.	TRBV5-6	CASSKQGSSYEQYF
.	TRBV19	CASIHRLGADIQYF
.	TRBV19	CASSRWDRGQNQPQHF
.	TRBV10-3	CAIRDTGESEKLFF
.	TRBV6-6	CASSDRGSANEKLFF
.	TRBV9	CASSGRDSYNEQFF
.	TRBV5-4	CASSSRTGGVPLGAFF
.	TRBV2	CASSDSGDSETQYF
few	TRBV2	CASRGPTGSGNTIYF
.	TRBV20-1	CSATGDEQFF
.	TRBV18	CASSPGSSGNTIYF
few	TRBV4-2	CASSQTARGNSPLHF
.	TRBV6-5	CASSYISGNQPQHF
.	TRBV19	CASSIDAGGSGNTIYF